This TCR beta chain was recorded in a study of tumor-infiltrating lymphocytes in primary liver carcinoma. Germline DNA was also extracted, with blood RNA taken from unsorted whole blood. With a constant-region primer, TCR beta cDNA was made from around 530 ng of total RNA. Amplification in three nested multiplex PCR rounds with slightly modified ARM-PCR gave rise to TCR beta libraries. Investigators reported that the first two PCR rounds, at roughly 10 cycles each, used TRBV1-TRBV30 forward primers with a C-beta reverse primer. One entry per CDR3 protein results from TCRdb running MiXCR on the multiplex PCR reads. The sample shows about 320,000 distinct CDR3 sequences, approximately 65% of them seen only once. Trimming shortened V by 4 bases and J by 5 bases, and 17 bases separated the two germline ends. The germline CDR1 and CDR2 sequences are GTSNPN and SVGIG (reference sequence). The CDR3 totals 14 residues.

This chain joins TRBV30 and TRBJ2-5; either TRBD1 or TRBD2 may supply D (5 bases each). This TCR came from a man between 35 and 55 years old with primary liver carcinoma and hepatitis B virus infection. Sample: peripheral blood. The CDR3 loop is CAWKVRGLGETQYF. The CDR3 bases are TGTGCCTGGAAAGTCCGGGGCCTGGGTGAGACCCAGTACTTC.